This TCR beta chain stems from a study of T cell repertoires in cytomegalovirus infection. Study-wide background: Carrying CMV and the relevant HLA type showed in public TCR beta signatures.

As for this clonotype: Its antigen is not identified.

Points from the study as a whole: Frequencies of public TCR beta families were cumulated, and this identified carriers of CMV plus the relevant HLA. Dominant in the ex vivo response were TCR beta clonotypes restricted by HLA-C and specific for CMV.

TCRdb recomputed calls from the reads with MiXCR, one row per CDR3 protein. The table includes a few hundred thousand distinct CDR3 sequences, approximately 13% detected once. This TCR was sampled from a human donor in good health (CMV status not recorded). Some clones in this sample may be carry-over from other donors' samples. Sequencing input: PBMCs.

This CDR3 is CSAVGLDYEQYF. For the CDR3, the DNA is TGCAGTGCGGTTGGACTAGACTACGAGCAGTACTTC. V gene TRBV20-1 combines with J gene TRBJ2-7, with 7 positions matching TRBD2. The germline CDR1 and CDR2 sequences are DFQATT and SNEGSKA (reference sequence). The CDR3 consists of 12 residues. V gave up 6 bases and J gave up 3 bases; unmatched junction bases: 5.